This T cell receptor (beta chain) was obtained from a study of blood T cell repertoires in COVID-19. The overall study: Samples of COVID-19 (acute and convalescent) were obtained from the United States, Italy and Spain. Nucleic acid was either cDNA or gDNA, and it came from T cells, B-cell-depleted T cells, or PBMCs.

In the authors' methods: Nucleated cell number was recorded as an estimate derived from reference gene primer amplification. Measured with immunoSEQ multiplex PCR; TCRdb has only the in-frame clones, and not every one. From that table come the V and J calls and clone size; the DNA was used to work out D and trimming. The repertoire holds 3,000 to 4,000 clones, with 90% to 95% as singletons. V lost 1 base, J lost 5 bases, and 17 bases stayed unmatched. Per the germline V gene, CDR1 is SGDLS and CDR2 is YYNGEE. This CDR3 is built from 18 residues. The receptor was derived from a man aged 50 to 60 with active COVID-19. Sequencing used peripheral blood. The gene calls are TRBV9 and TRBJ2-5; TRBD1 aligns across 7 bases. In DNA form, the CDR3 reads TGTGCCAGCAGCGTATACGCAGGCGGCAGGACAGGCAGGGAGACCCAGTACTTC. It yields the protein CASSVYAGGRTGRETQYF.